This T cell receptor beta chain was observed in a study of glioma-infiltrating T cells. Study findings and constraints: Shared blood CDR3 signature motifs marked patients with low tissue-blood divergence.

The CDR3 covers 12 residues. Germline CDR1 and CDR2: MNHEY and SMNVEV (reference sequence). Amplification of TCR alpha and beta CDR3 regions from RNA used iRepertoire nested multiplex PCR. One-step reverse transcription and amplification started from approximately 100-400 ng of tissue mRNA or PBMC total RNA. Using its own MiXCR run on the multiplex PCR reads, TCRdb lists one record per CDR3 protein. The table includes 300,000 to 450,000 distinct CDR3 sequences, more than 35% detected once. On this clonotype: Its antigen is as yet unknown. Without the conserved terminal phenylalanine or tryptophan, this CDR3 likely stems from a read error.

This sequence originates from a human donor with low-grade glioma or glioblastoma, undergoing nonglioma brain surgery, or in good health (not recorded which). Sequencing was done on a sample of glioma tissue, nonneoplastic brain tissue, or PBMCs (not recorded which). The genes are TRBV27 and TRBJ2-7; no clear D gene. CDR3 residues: CANSSDSYEQYL. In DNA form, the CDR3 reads TGTGCCAACAGTTCCGACTCTTACGAGCAGTACTTA.